This TCR beta chain originates from a study of identical twins. Findings and caveats of the study: Twins showed weaker excess sharing in their beta out-of-frame sequences.

This CDR3 has 13 residues. V lost 1 base and J 1 base, leaving 2 bases between the germline ends. Looked up from germline, CDR1 is LGHNA and CDR2 is YNFKEQ. Unique molecular identifiers were present on the cDNA, and a universal primer site came from template switching. TCRdb called the 5' RACE reads again in MiXCR, with one record for every CDR3 protein. The sample lists around 300,000 distinct CDR3 sequences; about 8.3% were seen once. This clonotype was seen at least ten times. What it recognizes is unknown. This same sample was also part of a study on yellow fever vaccine responses in identical twins.

This clonotype was sampled from a woman aged 18-30 years in good health. Sequencing input: memory (CD45RO+) T cells sorted from blood. The gene calls are TRBV4-2 and TRBJ2-4; D gene uncertain. The CDR3 sequence: CASSQGAKNIQYF. CDR3 DNA: TGTGCCAGCAGCCAAGGGGCCAAAAACATTCAGTACTTC.